This T cell receptor (beta chain) was captured in a study of blood T cells in healthy people across ages (dated by TCRdb to between 2014 and 2016). A note on the overall study: In model experiments, template switching captured about one uniquely barcoded TCR beta cDNA molecule for every two T cells. To track age-related changes in TCR beta repertoire diversity, the study relied on deep sequencing normalized with unique cDNA molecular identifiers. Four age groups were formed from the donors: young (average approximately 15 years), middle-aged (around 40), aged (about 62) and long-lived (around 82). To avoid experimental bias, donors of different ages were spread randomly across the sequencing lanes. Using the same blood draw, the study looked at two additional independent replicas of 1 million unique cDNA reads for two donors, one aged 18 to 30 and the other aged 80 or older.

The full study reports these points: Compared with the aged group, the long-lived group had more naive CD4+ T cells, fewer expanded clones and increased TCR diversity, a pattern suggesting age selection. As age increased, observed TCR beta diversity per million T cells dropped in a roughly linear way, and a significant reduction was already evident by age 40. Total diversity estimates from one million sequenced T cells were considered lower bounds and underestimates. Because donor CMV infection status was unknown, age-related changes in expanded clonotypes were potentially confounded. Conclusive comparison of naive and antigen-experienced compartments was prevented by the profiling of bulk unsorted PBMCs. The percentage of naive T cells measured by flow cytometry correlated strongly with observed TCR beta diversity.

This clonotype was seen a few times. Its cognate antigen has yet to be identified. No per-base quality is available; no much larger clone lies one base away. Donors were around 37 systemically healthy Caucasian individuals from Russia aged 6 to 90 years. Each donor gave roughly 11 milliliters of peripheral blood, drawn into EDTA-treated Vacutainer tubes. PBMCs were isolated by Ficoll-Paque density-gradient centrifugation, with at least 6.5 million obtained per sample. Total RNA was extracted from PBMCs with Trizol reagent, with at least 5.5 micrograms obtained per sample. For every donor, an aliquot of PBMCs went through flow cytometry to measure the percentages of naive CD45RAhigh/CD27high T cells. Receptor amplification or capture employed 5' RACE. Instrument on record: Illumina HiSeq 2500. A second PCR of 7 to 11 cycles was performed with a sample-barcoded 5' primer and a J-beta primer mix. A unique molecular identifier was introduced onto each TCR beta cDNA molecule by a template-switch 5' adaptor carrying 12 random nucleotides. At least 2.5 million CDR3-containing paired-end reads were obtained from each sample. First-strand cDNA was synthesized from all RNA with the Mint cDNA synthesis kit, primed by a TRBC-specific oligonucleotide. All cDNA was treated with uracil-DNA glycosylase and then went through a first 18-cycle PCR with the universal primers M1SS and BC2_uni_R. The authors processed their data as follows. For normalization, 1 million high-quality reads, each with a distinct molecular identifier, were randomly selected from each sample. Instead of being binned into consensus sequences, reads with shared molecular identifiers were discarded. MiTCR, with a Q25 quality threshold and the strictest error-elimination algorithm, was used for CDR3 identification, clonotype clustering and error correction. A nonparametric unseen species model using Euler transformation provided a lower-bound estimate of total TCR beta diversity. The public reads were reprocessed in TCRdb via fastp at Q25 and MiXCR, keeping in-frame beta chains. Rows merge per CDR3 protein into single entries with the most common DNA and genes. The V and J calls reflect TCRdb's pipeline rather than the authors' work. The sample records around 1.1 million distinct CDR3 sequences, 30% to 40% of which are singletons. The ten largest clones take up around 13% of the sample.

The CDR3 has 16 amino acids, counting the end cysteine and phenylalanine. Here the CDR3 DNA is all that survives: 48 bases in frame from base 1. Sequences SGHTA (CDR1) and FQGNSA (CDR2) are obtained from the germline V gene. Compared with germline, V lacks 5 bases and J lacks 4 bases; bases without a gene match: 11. The chain is made from TRBV7-2 and TRBJ2-5; TRBD1 agrees with 9 junctional bases. Sequenced material: blood. The TCR sequence derives from a young man in good health. The bases are TGTGCCAGCAGCCCGGGGACAGGGACCTGGGTAGAGACCCAGTACTTC. It is translated as CASSPGTGTWVETQYF.